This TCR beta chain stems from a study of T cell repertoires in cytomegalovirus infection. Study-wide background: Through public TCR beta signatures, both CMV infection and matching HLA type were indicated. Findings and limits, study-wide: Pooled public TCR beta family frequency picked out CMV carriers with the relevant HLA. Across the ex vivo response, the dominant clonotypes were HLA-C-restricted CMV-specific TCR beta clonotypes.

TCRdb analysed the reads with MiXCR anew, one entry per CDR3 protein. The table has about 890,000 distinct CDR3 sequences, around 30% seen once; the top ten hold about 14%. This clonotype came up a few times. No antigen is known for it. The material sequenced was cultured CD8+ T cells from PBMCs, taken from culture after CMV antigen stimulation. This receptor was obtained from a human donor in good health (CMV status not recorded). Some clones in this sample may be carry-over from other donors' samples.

The DNA of the CDR3 is TGTGCCAGTACCCCACAGGGTAGGGGGAATCAGCCCCAGCATTTT. It encodes CASTPQGRGNQPQHF. The chain is built from TRBV19 and TRBJ1-5, with D tentatively TRBD1 (6 bases). Between the trimmed V and J ends, which lost 7 bases and 4 bases, there was a span of 17 bases. Germline V gives CDR1 LNHDA, CDR2 SQIVND (reference sequence). CDR3 length equals 15 residues. Combining the CDR3 with reference TRBV19 and TRBJ1-5 gives the whole variable domain DGGITQSPKYLFRKEGQNVTLSCEQNLNHDAMYWYRQDPGQGLRLIYYSQIVNDFQKGDIAEGYSVSREKKESFPLTVTSAQKNPTAFYLCASTPQGRGNQPQHFGDGTRLSIL.